The source of this T cell receptor beta chain is a study of T-cell reconstitution after alpha-beta-depleted transplantation in children. Study-level results: One year post-transplant, T-cell counts and diversity were largely derived from T cells produced anew. Surviving thymic progenitors and recipient T cells were the source of high TCRbeta diversity at day 60 in some patients.

Unique molecular identifiers tagged the TCRbeta library. TCRdb reanalysed the PCR reads using MiXCR and keeps one entry per CDR3 protein. The table lists 700,000 to 950,000 distinct CDR3 sequences, under 20% of them singletons. V was pared by 4 bases and J by 6 bases, with 17 bases between. This CDR3 is built from 15 residues. Germline CDR1 is PRHDT and CDR2 is FYEKMQ (reference sequence). A remark on this clonotype: Its antigen is currently unknown.

Sample: PBMCs, mostly from graft donor cells, taken 360 days after TCRalphabeta/CD19-depleted stem cell transplant. The clonotype comes from a male patient between 10 and 17 years old who had a stem cell transplant for acute lymphoblastic leukemia, so the T cells may come from the graft donor. V is TRBV13 and J is TRBJ2-3; possibly TRBD1 for D (6 bases). The chain's CDR3 is CASSSGQTVWDTQYF. DNA for the CDR3: TGTGCCAGCAGCTCCGGACAGACCGTATGGGATACGCAGTATTTT.